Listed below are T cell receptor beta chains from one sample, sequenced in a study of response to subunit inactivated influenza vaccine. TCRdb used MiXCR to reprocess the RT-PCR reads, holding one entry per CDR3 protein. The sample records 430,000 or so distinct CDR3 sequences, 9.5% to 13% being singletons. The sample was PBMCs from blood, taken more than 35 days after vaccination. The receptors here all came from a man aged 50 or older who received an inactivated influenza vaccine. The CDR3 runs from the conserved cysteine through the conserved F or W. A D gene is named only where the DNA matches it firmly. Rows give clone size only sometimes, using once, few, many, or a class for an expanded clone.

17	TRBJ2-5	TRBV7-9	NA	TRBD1	CASSLVSLRDRWETQYF	TGTGCCAGCAGCTTAGTATCACTCCGGGACAGGTGGGAGACCCAGTACTTC
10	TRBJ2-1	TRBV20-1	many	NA	CSATTLGKFF	TGCAGTGCTACCACTCTTGGCAAGTTCTTC
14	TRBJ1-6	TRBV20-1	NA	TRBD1	CSGGRGQPNSPLHF	TGCAGTGGGGGAAGGGGGCAGCCTAATTCACCCCTCCACTTT
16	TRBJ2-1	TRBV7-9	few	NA	CASSFGRDNIYNEQFF	TGTGCCAGCAGCTTTGGGCGGGACAACATATACAATGAGCAGTTCTTC
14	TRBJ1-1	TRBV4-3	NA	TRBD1	CVSSQGGIGTVAFF	TGCGTCAGCAGCCAAGGCGGTATAGGGACAGTAGCTTTCTTT
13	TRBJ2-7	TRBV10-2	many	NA	CASSELGRGEQYF	TGCGCCAGCAGTGAGTTGGGCAGGGGTGAGCAGTACTTC
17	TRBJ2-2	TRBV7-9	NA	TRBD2	CASSISSSGGNTGELFF	TGTGCCAGCAGCATCTCGTCTAGCGGAGGGAACACCGGGGAGCTGTTTTTT
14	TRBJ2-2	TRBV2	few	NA	CASSDQGGAGELFF	TGTGCCAGCAGTGACCAGGGAGGCGCCGGGGAGCTGTTTTTT
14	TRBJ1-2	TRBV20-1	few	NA	CSARDRRSPLGYTF	TGCAGTGCTAGAGATCGCCGCAGTCCGCTCGGCTACACCTTC
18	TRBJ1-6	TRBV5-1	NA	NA	CASSARLGGQNYNSPLHF	TGCGCCAGCAGCGCCCGTCTAGGAGGGCAGAACTATAATTCACCCCTCCACTTT
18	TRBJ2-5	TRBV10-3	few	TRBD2	CAAKSSGTSGRKQETQYF	TGTGCCGCGAAATCCTCCGGGACTAGCGGGAGGAAGCAAGAGACCCAGTACTTC
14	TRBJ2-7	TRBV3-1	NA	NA	CASSHRVDPYEQYF	TGTGCCAGCAGCCATAGGGTTGATCCCTACGAGCAGTACTTC
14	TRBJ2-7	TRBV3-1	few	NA	CASSQEIYGREQYF	TGTGCCAGCAGCCAAGAGATATACGGTAGGGAGCAGTACTTC
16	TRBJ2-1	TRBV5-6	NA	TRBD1	CASSFIRTGVSDEQFF	TGTGCCAGCAGCTTCATCCGGACAGGGGTGAGCGATGAGCAGTTCTTC
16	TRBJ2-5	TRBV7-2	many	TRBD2	CASSLDGGSVAETQYF	TGTGCCAGCAGCTTAGACGGCGGGAGCGTGGCGGAGACCCAGTACTTC
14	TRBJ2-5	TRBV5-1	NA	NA	CASSPRWSQETQYF	TGCGCCAGCAGCCCGCGATGGTCTCAAGAGACCCAGTACTTC
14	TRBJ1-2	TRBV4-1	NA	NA	CASSQEDRNYGYTF	TGCGCCAGCAGCCAAGAGGACAGAAACTATGGCTACACCTTC
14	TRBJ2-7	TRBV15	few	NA	CATSRAAATYEQYF	TGTGCCACCAGCAGAGCAGCAGCAACCTACGAGCAGTACTTC
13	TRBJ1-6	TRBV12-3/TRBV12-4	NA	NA	CASSPGWTSPLHF	TGTGCCAGCAGTCCAGGATGGACTTCACCCCTCCACTTT
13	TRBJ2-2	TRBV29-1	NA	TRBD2	CSVRGRAFGELFF	TGCAGCGTTCGGGGGAGGGCCTTCGGGGAGCTGTTTTTT
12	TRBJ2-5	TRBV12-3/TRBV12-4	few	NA	CASRWGQETQYF	TGTGCCAGCAGGTGGGGGCAAGAGACCCAGTACTTC
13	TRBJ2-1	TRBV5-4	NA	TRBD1	CASSLDRGDEQFF	TGTGCCAGCAGCTTGGACAGGGGAGATGAGCAGTTCTTC
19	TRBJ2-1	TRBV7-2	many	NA	CASSLVPSLAETPNNEQFF	TGTGCCAGCAGCTTAGTTCCTTCGTTAGCGGAAACCCCCAACAATGAGCAGTTCTTC
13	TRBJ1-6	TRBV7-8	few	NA	CASSLRLNSPLHF	TGTGCCAGCAGCCTTAGACTAAATTCACCCCTCCACTTT
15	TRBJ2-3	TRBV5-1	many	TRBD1	CASSLTGGGTDTQYF	TGTGCCAGCAGCCTTACAGGGGGCGGTACAGATACGCAGTATTTT
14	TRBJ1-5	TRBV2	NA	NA	CASSLRTSPEPQHF	TGTGCCAGCAGCTTGAGGACGTCTCCGGAGCCCCAGCATTTT
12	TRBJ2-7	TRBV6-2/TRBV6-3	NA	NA	CASSDSLGEQYF	TGTGCCAGCAGTGATTCTTTAGGCGAGCAGTACTTC
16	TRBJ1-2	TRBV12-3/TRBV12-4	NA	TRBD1	CASSSKRGQGAYGYTF	TGTGCCAGCAGCTCAAAGAGGGGACAGGGGGCTTACGGCTACACCTTC
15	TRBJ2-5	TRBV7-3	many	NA	CASSPQGSRHSTQYF	TGTGCCAGCAGCCCCCAGGGCTCACGCCACTCGACCCAGTACTTC
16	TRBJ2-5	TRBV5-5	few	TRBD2	CASTWGLAGGGETQYF	TGTGCCAGCACCTGGGGGTTAGCGGGGGGAGGAGAGACCCAGTACTTC
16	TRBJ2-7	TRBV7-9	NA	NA	CASSLAAGTGLYEQYF	TGTGCCAGCAGCTTAGCCGCGGGGACGGGCCTCTACGAGCAGTACTTC
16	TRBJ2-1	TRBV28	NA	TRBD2	CASSLRTSRRLNEQFF	TGTGCCAGCAGTCTCCGGACTAGCCGGAGGTTAAATGAGCAGTTCTTC
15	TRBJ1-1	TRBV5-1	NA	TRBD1	CASSLGGQGSTEAFF	TGCGCCAGCAGCTTGGGGGGACAGGGTAGCACTGAAGCTTTCTTT
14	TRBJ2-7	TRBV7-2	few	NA	CASSFQVASHEQYF	TGTGCCAGCAGCTTCCAGGTAGCTTCCCACGAGCAGTACTTC
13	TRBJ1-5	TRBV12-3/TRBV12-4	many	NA	CASSLGNNQPQHF	TGTGCCAGCAGTTTGGGCAACAATCAGCCCCAGCATTTT
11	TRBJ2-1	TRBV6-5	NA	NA	CASTEANEQFF	TGTGCCAGCACCGAGGCCAATGAGCAGTTCTTC
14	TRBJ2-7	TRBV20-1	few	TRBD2	CSASSPRESYEQYF	TGCAGTGCTAGTTCCCCGCGGGAGTCTTACGAGCAGTACTTC
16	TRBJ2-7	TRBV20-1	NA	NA	CSARNLGLSLSYEQYF	TGCAGTGCTAGAAACTTGGGACTCTCACTCTCCTACGAGCAGTACTTC
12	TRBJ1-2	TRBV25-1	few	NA	CASTGQGSGYTF	TGTGCCAGTACAGGGCAAGGGAGTGGCTACACCTTC
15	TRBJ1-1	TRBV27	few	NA	CASSPQVESRTEAFF	TGTGCCAGCAGTCCACAAGTCGAGTCCCGCACTGAAGCTTTCTTT
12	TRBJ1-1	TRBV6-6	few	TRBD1	CASTDRQGEAFF	TGTGCCAGCACCGATCGACAGGGTGAAGCTTTCTTT
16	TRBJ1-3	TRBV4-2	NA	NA	CASSQPQGVAGNTIYF	TGTGCCAGCAGCCAACCTCAGGGAGTCGCTGGAAACACCATATATTTT
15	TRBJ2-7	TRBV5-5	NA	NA	CASSFGTARSYEQYF	TGTGCCAGCAGCTTCGGGACGGCGAGGTCCTACGAGCAGTACTTC
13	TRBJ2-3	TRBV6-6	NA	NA	CASSYTTGDTQYF	TGTGCCAGCAGTTACACGACGGGAGATACGCAGTATTTT
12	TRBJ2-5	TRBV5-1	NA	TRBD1	CASRQGRETQYF	TGCGCCAGCCGACAGGGGAGAGAGACCCAGTACTTC
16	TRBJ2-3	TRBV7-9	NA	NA	CASSLALAPITDTQYF	TGTGCCAGCAGCTTAGCGTTAGCCCCGATCACAGATACGCAGTATTTT
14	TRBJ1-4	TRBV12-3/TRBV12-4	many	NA	CASSDRPLDEKLFF	TGTGCCAGCAGCGATAGACCTCTCGATGAAAAACTGTTTTTT
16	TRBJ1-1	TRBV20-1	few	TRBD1	CSARALGTGLNTEAFF	TGCAGTGCTAGAGCCCTCGGGACAGGGCTGAACACTGAAGCTTTCTTT
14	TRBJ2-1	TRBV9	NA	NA	CASSAISRVNEQFF	TGTGCCAGCAGTGCTATTTCTAGGGTGAATGAGCAGTTCTTC
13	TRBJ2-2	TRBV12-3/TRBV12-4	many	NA	CASSSLLAGELFF	TGTGCCAGCAGTTCTCTTTTGGCTGGGGAGCTGTTTTTT
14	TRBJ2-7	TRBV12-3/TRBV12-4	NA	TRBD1	CASSKDRVTDEQYF	TGTGCCAGCAGTAAAGACAGGGTGACGGACGAGCAGTACTTC
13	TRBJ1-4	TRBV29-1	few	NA	CSVEFRRGEKLFF	TGCAGCGTTGAATTCCGGCGGGGAGAAAAACTGTTTTTT
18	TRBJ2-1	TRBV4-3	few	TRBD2	CASSQEEGGRSSYNEQFF	TGCGCCAGCAGCCAAGAGGAGGGCGGGAGGAGCTCCTACAATGAGCAGTTCTTC
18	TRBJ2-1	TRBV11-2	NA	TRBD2	CASRPIGGRPSSYNEQFF	TGTGCCAGCAGGCCTATTGGCGGGAGGCCCAGCTCCTACAATGAGCAGTTCTTC
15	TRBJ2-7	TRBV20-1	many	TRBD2	CSARDFTSGSYEQYF	TGCAGTGCTAGAGATTTCACTAGCGGTTCCTACGAGCAGTACTTC
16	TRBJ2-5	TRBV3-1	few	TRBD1	CASSRNLGGLQETQYF	TGTGCCAGCAGCCGAAACCTAGGGGGCCTACAAGAGACCCAGTACTTC
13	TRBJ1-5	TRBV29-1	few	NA	CSVAVTEDQPQHF	TGCAGCGTTGCAGTAACTGAGGATCAGCCCCAGCATTTT